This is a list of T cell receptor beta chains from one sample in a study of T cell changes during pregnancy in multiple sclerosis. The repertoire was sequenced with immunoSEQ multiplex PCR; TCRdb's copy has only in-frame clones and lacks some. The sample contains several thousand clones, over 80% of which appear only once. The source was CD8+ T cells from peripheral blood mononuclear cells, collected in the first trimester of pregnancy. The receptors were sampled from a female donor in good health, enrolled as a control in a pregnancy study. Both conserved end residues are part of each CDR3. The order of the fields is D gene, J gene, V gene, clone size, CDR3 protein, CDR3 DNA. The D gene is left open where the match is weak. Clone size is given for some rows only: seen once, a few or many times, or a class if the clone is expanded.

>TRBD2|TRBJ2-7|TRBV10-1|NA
CASSDLAGATYEQYF
TGCGCCAGCAGTGATCTAGCGGGGGCCACCTACGAGCAGTACTTC
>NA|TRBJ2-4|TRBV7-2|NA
CASSPLGLEQAQYF
TGTGCCAGCAGCCCCCTGGGGCTAGAACAAGCTCAGTACTTC
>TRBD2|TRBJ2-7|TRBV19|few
CASSMTSGIYEQYF
TGTGCCAGTAGTATGACTAGCGGAATATACGAGCAGTACTTC
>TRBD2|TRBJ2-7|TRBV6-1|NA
CASSELAGDSYEQYF
TGTGCCAGCAGTGAATTGGCGGGAGACTCCTACGAGCAGTACTTC
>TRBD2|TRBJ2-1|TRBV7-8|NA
CASSNIGDWTSGGQHNEQFF
TGTGCCAGCAGCAATATAGGGGATTGGACTAGCGGGGGGCAACACAATGAGCAGTTCTTC
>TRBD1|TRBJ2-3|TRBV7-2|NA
CASSLLGGAADTQYF
TGTGCCAGCAGCTTACTAGGGGGCGCGGCTGATACGCAGTATTTT
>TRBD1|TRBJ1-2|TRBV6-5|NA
CASSDGQGRYYTF
TGTGCCAGCAGCGACGGACAGGGGAGATATTACACCTTC
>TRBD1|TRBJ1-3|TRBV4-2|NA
CASSLLPPGQGHTIYF
TGTGCCAGCAGCCTATTACCACCGGGACAGGGACACACCATATATTTT
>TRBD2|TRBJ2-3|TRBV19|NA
CASSIGTSSTDTQYF
TGTGCCAGTAGTATAGGGACTAGTAGCACAGATACGCAGTATTTT
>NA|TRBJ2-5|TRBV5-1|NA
CASSRRLEETQYF
TGCGCCAGCAGCCGAAGACTAGAAGAGACCCAGTACTTC
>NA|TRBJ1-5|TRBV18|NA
CASSPQNSNQPQHF
TGTGCCAGCTCACCTCAGAATAGCAATCAGCCCCAGCATTTT
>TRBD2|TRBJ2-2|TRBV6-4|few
CASSDTSGNTGELFF
TGTGCCAGCAGTGACACTAGCGGGAACACCGGGGAGCTGTTTTTT
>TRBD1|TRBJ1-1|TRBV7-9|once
CASSLEGQGTEAFF
TGTGCCAGCAGCTTAGAGGGACAGGGGACTGAAGCTTTCTTT
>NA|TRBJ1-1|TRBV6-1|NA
CASSEVPRHFVDTEAFF
TGTGCCAGCAGTGAAGTACCGAGACACTTTGTCGACACTGAAGCTTTCTTT
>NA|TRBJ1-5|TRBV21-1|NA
CASSKKCGLSSDSNQPQHF
TGTGCCAGCAGCAAAAAGTGTGGCCTCTCATCTGATAGCAATCAGCCCCAGCATTTT
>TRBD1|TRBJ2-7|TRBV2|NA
CASSGGQGRGEQYF
TGTGCCAGCAGTGGAGGACAGGGTAGAGGCGAGCAGTACTTC
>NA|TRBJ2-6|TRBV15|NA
CATSRDRGSGANVLTF
TGTGCCACCAGCAGAGATAGGGGATCAGGGGCCAACGTCCTGACTTTC
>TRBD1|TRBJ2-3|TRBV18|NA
CASSPTGGTDTQYF
TGTGCCAGCTCACCAACAGGGGGTACAGATACGCAGTATTTT
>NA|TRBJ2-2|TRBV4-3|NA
CASSHGTGRTGELFF
TGCGCCAGCAGCCATGGTACAGGGCGCACCGGGGAGCTGTTTTTT
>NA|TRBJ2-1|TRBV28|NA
CASTPAGLSYNEQFF
TGTGCCAGCACTCCGGCGGGACTCTCCTACAATGAGCAGTTCTTC
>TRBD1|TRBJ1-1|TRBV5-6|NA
CASSWGQATEAFF
TGTGCCAGCAGCTGGGGACAGGCCACTGAAGCTTTCTTT
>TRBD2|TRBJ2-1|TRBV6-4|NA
CASSGTSGTLHEQFF
TGTGCCAGCAGTGGGACTAGCGGGACTCTCCATGAGCAGTTCTTC
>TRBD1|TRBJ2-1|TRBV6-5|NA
CASSYNRGFNEQFF
TGTGCCAGCAGTTACAACAGGGGTTTCAATGAGCAGTTCTTC
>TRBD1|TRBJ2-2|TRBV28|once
CASSLIRRGRNTGELFF
TGTGCCAGCAGTTTAATTCGTAGGGGGCGCAACACCGGGGAGCTGTTTTTT
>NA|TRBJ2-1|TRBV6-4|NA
CASSDTDNNEQFF
TGTGCCAGCAGTGACACGGACAACAATGAGCAGTTCTTC
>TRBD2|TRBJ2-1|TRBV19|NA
CASSVTGGYNEQFF
TGTGCCAGTTCCGTCACGGGGGGATACAATGAGCAGTTCTTC
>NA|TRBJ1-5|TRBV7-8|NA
CASSLVADYSNQPQHF
TGTGCCAGCAGCTTAGTGGCAGACTATAGCAATCAGCCCCAGCATTTT
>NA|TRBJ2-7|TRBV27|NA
CASSPIRFPYEQYF
TGTGCCAGCAGTCCTATCCGATTCCCTTACGAGCAGTACTTC
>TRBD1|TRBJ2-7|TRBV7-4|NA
CASSPRDRVVYEQYF
TGTGCCAGCAGCCCCCGGGACAGGGTGGTCTACGAGCAGTACTTC
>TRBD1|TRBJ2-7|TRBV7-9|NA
CASSLASVDRSRQYF
TGTGCCAGCAGCTTAGCGTCTGTGGACAGGTCGCGGCAGTACTTC
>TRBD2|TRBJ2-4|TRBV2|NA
CASSENGREVGVAKNIQYF
TGTGCCAGCAGTGAGAACGGGAGGGAGGTGGGAGTAGCCAAAAACATTCAGTACTTC
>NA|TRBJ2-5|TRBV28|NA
CASSSRDQETQYF
TGTGCCAGCAGCTCGCGAGACCAAGAGACCCAGTACTTC
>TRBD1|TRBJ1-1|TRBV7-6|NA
CASSPIDRGGTEAFF
TGTGCCAGCAGCCCGATAGACAGGGGCGGAACTGAAGCTTTCTTT